This TCR beta chain was obtained from a study of shared clonotypes between healthy human individuals. Worth noting for this clone: Its target is not known.

Points from the study as a whole: Blood was the sole source, and tissue repertoires probably differ.

CD45RO-negative, CCR7-positively selected cells formed the naive CD8 fraction, excluding terminally differentiated effector memory CD45RA+ cells. All donors were healthy HIV-negative adults lacking recent acute infections or vaccinations. Measured with immunoSEQ multiplex PCR; TCRdb has only the in-frame clones, and not every one. The data hold over 800,000 clones, with around 92% observed a single time. From germline, CDR1 is MDHEN and CDR2 SYDVKM. CDR3 size: 19 residues. V shed 7 bases and J 3 bases; nucleotides not matched to a gene: 23. The TCR sequence derives from a man aged 25-40 years in good health. The chain joins TRBV28 to TRBJ1-2; 7 nucleotides match TRBD1. The sequencing input was naive CD8+ T cells sorted from blood. In DNA, the CDR3 is TGTGCCAGCACCACCCCCTTCTTGGTACTCCGGGACAGTGACTATGGCTACACCTTC. This sequence encodes CASTTPFLVLRDSDYGYTF.